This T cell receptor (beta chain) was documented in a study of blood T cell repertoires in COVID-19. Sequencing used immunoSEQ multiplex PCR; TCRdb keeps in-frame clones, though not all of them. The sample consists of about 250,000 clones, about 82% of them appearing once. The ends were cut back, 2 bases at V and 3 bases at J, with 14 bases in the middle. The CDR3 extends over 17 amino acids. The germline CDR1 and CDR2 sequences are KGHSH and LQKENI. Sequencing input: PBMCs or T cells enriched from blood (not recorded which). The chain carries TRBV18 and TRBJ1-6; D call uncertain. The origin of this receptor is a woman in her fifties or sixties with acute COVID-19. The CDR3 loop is CASSPSRGLLYNSPLHF. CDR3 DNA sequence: TGTGCCAGCTCACCATCTCGAGGACTCCTCTATAATTCACCCCTCCACTTT.